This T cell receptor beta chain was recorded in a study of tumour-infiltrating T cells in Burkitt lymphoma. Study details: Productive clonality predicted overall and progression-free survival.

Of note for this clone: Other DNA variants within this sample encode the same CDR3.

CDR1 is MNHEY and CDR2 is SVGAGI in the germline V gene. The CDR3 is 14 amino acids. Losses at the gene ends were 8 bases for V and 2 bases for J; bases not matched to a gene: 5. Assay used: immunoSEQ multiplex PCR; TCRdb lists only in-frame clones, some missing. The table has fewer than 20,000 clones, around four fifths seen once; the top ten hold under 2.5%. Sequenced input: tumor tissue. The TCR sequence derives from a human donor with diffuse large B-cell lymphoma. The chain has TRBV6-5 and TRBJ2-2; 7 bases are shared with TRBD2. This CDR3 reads CASSGGGNTGELFF. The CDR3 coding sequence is TGTGCCAGCTCAGGCGGGGGAAACACCGGGGAGCTGTTTTTT.